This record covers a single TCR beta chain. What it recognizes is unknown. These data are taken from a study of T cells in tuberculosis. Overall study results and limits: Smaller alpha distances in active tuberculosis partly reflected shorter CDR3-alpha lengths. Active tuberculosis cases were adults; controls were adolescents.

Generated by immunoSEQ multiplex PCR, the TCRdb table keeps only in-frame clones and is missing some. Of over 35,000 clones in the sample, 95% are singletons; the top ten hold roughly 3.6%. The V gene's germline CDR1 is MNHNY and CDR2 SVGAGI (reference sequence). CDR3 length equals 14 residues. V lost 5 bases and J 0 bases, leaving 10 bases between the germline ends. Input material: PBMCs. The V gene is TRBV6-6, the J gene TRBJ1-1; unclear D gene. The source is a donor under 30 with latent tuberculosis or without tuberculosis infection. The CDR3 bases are TGTGCCAGCAGTACTGAGAGGTTGAACACTGAAGCTTTCTTT. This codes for CASSTERLNTEAFF.